In this sample, the clone carrying this T cell receptor (beta chain) turned up many times. TCRdb processed the 5' RACE reads anew with MiXCR; each CDR3 protein has one entry. The data show 30,000 or so distinct CDR3 sequences, around 5% seen once. Germline-derived CDR1 and CDR2 are SNHLY and FYNNEI. With V trimmed by 4 bases and J by 2 bases, 5 bases remained unmatched. The CDR3 is 15 amino acids. The entry originates in a study of early T cells in non-severe SARS-CoV-2 infection. Sequenced: whole blood. The chain recombines TRBV2 with TRBJ1-5; 7 bases fit TRBD1. The sequence derives from an adult who was a healthcare worker with PCR-confirmed SARS-CoV-2 infection or an uninfected control (not recorded which). The CDR3 region is CASSGGTVGNQPQHF. The CDR3 bases are TGTGCCAGCAGTGGAGGGACAGTGGGCAATCAGCCCCAGCATTTT.